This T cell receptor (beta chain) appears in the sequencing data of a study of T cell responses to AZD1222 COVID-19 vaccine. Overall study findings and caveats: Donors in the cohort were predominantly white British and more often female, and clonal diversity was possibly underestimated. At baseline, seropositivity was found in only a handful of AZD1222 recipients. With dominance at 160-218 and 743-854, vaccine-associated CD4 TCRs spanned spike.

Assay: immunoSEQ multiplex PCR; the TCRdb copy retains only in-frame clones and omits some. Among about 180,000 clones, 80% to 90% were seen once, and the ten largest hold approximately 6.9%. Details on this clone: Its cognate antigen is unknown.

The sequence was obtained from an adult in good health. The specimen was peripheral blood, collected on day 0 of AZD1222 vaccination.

CDR3 loop: CASSTLGGQPQHF. CDR3 bases: TGCGCCAGCAGCACATTAGGGGGTCAGCCCCAGCATTTT. The chain employs TRBV4-1 and TRBJ1-5; D might be TRBD1 (6 bases). Germline V gene data show CDR1 as MGHRA and CDR2 as YSYEKL. The germline V and J ends were trimmed by 5 bases and 6 bases, with 11 bases remaining between them. The CDR3 spans 13 residues.